The present T cell receptor beta chain was sequenced within a study of human T cells and chemical hapten exposure. Across the study: Enrolled patients were predominantly female and had alopecia areata, totalis or universalis. Mainly, slight library volume differences in the pool made TCR yields vary. Points from the study as a whole: Each of the donors had alopecia, so their immune responses may not resemble those of healthy people.

This clonotype was observed many times. Its antigen is currently unknown. One entry per CDR3 protein, called by TCRdb with MiXCR from the RACE reads. The table includes about 380,000 distinct CDR3 sequences, roughly 4.8% detected once. The time point was: patch test 1, 2 weeks after DPC sensitization. Documented treatment: therapeutic diphenylcyclopropenone sensitization with weekly scalp DPC. Staff drew blood before applying each patch test. This CDR3 spans 14 amino acids. The V gene lost 4 bases and the J gene lost 0 bases, with 9 bases spanning the gap. Germline CDR1 is SQVTM and CDR2 is ANQGSEA. This TCR came from a woman in her fifties or sixties with alopecia areata. Some clones in this sample may be carry-over from other donors' samples. The V call is TRBV29-1, the J call TRBJ2-2; no firm D call. Specimen: whole blood, collected in connection with sensitization to the hapten diphenylcyclopropenone (DPC). CDR3 in amino acids: CSVAGPSNTGELFF. The CDR3 bases are TGCAGCGTTGCAGGCCCTTCGAACACCGGGGAGCTGTTTTTT.